This TCR beta chain was captured by sequencing in a study of shared clonotypes between healthy human individuals. Study context: Three CD4 naive, three CD4 memory, two CD8 naive and one CD8 memory plate were used per donor.

This was a deep-level run. Profiled with immunoSEQ multiplex PCR; TCRdb holds only in-frame clones, not every one. The table records around 2.5 million clones, approximately 93% of them present only once. Germline CDR1 is SGHDT and CDR2 is YYEEEE. The CDR3 contains 14 residues. V lost 1 base and J lost 8; bases outside the gene matches: 5. V gene TRBV5-6 combines with J gene TRBJ1-2; 10 positions agree with TRBD1. Material: naive CD4+ T cells from PBMCs. Sample subset: CD45RA+ positively selected. The source of this sequence is a young man in good health. Some clones in this sample may be carry-over from other donors' samples. The CDR3 DNA is TGTGCCAGCAGCTTGAGGGGACAGGGGTACGGCTACACCTTC. Translating gives CASSLRGQGYGYTF.